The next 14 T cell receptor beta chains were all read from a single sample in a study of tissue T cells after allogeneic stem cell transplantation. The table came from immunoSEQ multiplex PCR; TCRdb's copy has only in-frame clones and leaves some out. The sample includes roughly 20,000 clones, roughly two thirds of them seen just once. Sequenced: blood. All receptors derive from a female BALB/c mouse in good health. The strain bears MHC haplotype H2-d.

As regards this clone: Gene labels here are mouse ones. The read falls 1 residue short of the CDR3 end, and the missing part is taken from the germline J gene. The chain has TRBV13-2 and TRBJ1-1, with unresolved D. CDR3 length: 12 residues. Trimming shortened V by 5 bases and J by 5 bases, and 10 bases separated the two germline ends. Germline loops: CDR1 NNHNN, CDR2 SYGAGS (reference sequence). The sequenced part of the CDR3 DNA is TGTGCCAGCGGCGGAGACAAGACAGAAGTCTTC. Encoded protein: CASGGDKTEVF. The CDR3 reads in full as CASGGDKTEVFF.

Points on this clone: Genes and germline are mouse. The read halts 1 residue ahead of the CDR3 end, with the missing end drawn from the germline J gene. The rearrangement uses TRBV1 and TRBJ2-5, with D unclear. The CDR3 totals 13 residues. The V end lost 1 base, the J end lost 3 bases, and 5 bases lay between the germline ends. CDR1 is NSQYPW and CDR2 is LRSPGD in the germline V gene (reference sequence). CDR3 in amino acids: CTCSAGQQDTQYF. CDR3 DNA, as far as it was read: TGCACCTGCAGTGCAGGACAACAAGACACCCAGTAC. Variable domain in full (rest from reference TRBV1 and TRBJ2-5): VTLLEQNPRWRLVPRGQAVNLRCILKNSQYPWMSWYQQDLQKQLQWLFTLRSPGDKEVKSLPGADYLATRVTDTELRLQVANMSQGRTLYCTCSAGQQDTQYFGPGTRLLVL.

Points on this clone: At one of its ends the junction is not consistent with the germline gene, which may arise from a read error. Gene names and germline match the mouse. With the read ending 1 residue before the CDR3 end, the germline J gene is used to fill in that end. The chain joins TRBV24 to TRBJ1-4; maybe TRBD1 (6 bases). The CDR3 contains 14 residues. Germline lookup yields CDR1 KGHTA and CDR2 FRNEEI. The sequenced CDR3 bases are TGTGCCAGCAGTCCTCAGGGGTCCACCGAAAGATTATTT. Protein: CASSPQGSTERLF. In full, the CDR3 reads CASSPQGSTERLFF.

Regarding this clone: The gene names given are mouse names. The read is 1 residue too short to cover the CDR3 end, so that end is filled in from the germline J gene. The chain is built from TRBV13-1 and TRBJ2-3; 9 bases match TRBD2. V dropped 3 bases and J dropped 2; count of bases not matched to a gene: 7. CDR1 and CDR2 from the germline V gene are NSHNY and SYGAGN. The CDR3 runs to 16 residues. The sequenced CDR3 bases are TGTGCCAGCAGTGTCGCGACTGGGGGTCTTGCAGAAACGCTGTAT. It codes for CASSVATGGLAETLY. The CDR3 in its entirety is CASSVATGGLAETLYF.

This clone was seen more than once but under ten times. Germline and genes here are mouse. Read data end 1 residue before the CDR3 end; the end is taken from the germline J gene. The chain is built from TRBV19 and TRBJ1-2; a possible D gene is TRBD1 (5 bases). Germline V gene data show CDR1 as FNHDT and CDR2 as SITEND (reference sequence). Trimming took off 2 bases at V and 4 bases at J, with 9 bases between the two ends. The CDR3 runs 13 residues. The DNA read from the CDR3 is TGTGCCAGCAGTATGGGGGTCCGCTCCGACTACACC. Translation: CASSMGVRSDYT. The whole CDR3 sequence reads CASSMGVRSDYTF.

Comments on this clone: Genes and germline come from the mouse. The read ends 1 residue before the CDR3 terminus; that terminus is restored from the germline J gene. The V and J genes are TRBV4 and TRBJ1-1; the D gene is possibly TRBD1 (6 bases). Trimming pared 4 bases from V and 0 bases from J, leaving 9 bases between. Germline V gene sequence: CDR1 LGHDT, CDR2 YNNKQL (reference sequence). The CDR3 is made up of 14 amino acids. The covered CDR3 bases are TGTGCCAGCAGCTTGGGACACACAAACACAGAAGTCTTC. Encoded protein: CASSLGHTNTEVF. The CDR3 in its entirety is CASSLGHTNTEVFF.

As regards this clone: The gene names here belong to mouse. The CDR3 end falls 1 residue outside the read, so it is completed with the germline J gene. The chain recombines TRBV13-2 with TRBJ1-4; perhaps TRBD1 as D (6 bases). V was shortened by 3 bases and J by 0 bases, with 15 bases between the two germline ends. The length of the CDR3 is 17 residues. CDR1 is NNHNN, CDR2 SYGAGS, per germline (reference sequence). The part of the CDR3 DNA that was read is TGTGCCAGCGGTGCCCCTCCGGGACACATTTCCAACGAAAGATTATTT. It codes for CASGAPPGHISNERLF. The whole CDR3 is CASGAPPGHISNERLFF.

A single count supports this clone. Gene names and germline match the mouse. This CDR3 reads CAWSSGLGGYEQYF. Partial CDR3 DNA: TGTGCCTGGAGTTCAGGACTGGGGGGCTATGAACAGTAC. The chain links TRBV31 to TRBJ2-7, with 11 positions matching TRBD2. The sequenced fragment ends 1 residue before the CDR3 boundary, so the rest is inferred from the germline J gene. V was clipped by 2 bases and J by 3 bases; unmatched bases: 3. Germline V gene lookup returns CDR1 GKSSPN and CDR2 SITVG. The CDR3 contains 14 residues.

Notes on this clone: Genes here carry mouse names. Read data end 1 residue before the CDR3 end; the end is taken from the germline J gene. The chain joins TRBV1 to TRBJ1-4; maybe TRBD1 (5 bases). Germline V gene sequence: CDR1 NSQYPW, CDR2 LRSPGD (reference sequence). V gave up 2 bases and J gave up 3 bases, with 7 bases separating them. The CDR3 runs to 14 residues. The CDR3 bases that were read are TGCACCTGCAGTGCACCAGGGACCAACGAAAGATTATTT. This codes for CTCSAPGTNERLF. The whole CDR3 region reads CTCSAPGTNERLFF.

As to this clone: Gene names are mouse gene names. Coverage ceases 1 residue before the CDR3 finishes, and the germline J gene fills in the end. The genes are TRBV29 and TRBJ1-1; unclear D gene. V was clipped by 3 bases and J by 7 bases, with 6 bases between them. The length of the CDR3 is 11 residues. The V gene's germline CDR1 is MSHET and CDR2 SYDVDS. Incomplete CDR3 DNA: TGTGCTAGCAGTTTTTACAGAGAAGTCTTC. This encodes CASSFYREVF. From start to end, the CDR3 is CASSFYREVFF.

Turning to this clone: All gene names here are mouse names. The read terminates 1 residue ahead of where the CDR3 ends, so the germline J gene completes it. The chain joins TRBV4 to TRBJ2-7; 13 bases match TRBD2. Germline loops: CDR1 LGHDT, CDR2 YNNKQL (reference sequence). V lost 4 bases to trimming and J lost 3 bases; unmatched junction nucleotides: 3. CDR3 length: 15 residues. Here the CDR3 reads CASSSGTGGGYEQYF. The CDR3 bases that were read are TGTGCCAGCAGCTCCGGGACTGGGGGGGGCTATGAACAGTAC.

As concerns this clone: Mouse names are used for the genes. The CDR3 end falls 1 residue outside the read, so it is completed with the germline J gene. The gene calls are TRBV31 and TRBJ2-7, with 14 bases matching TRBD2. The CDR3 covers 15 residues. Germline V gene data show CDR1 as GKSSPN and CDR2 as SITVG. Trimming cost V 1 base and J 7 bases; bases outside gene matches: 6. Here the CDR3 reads CAWSPGLGGRGEQYF. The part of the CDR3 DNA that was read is TGTGCCTGGAGTCCGGGACTGGGGGGGCGCGGAGAACAGTAC.

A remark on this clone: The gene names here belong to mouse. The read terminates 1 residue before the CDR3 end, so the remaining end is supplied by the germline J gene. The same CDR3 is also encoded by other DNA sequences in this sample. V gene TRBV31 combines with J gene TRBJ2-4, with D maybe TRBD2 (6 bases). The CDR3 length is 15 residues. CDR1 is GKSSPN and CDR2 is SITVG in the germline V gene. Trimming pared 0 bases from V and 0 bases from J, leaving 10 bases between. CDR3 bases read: TGTGCCTGGAGTCTAACGGGGGGTAGTCAAAACACCTTGTAC. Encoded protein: CAWSLTGGSQNTLY. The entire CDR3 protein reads CAWSLTGGSQNTLYF.

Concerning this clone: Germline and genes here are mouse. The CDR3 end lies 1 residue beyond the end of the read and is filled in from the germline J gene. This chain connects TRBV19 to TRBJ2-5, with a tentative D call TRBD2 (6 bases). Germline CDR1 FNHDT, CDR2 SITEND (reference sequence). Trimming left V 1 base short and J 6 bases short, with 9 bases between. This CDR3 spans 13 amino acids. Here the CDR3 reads CASSIPGADTQYF. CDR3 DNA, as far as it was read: TGTGCCAGCAGTATACCTGGGGCGGACACCCAGTAC.